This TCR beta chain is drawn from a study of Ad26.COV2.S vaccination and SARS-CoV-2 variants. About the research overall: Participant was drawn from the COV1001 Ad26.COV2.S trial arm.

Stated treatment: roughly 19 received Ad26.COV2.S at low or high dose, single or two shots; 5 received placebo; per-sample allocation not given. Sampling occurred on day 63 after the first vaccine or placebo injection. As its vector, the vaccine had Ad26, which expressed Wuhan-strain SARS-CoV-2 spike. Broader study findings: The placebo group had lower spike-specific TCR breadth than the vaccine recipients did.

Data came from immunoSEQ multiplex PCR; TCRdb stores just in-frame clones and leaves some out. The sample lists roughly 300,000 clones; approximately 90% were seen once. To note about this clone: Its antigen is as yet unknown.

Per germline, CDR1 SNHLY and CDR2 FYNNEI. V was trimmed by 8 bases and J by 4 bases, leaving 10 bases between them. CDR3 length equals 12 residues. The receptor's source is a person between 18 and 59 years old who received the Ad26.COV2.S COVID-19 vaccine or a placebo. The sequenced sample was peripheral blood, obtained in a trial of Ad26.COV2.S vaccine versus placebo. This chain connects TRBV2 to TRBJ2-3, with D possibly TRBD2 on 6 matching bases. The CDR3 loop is CASATRADTQYF. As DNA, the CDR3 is TGTGCCAGCGCGACTAGAGCAGATACGCAGTATTTT.